This T cell receptor beta chain was identified during a study of identical twins. TCRdb re-analysed the 5' RACE reads in MiXCR, keeping a single row per CDR3 protein. Found here are under 900,000 distinct CDR3 sequences, over 15% of them singletons; the top ten hold about an eighth. Note on this clonotype: Its specificity is not known.

Whole-study findings and limits: Beta out-of-frame twin sharing showed a weaker excess.

These data were also filed under a second study, of T cells expressing NK-cell markers. This second study notes: Four of the donors also had these clonotypes leading their CD3+CD56-NKG2C+ fraction.

This clonotype originated in a woman aged 18 to 35 in good health. The specimen sequenced was PBMCs.

The CDR3 reads CASSYTTGPEHYGYTF. The DNA for the CDR3 is TGTGCCAGCAGTTACACGACCGGGCCGGAGCACTATGGCTACACCTTC. The rearrangement joins TRBV6-5 to TRBJ1-2; D remains unclear. V lost 2 bases and J lost 3, with 16 bases in between. The germline V gene has CDR1 MNHEY and CDR2 SVGAGI. The CDR3 spans 16 residues.